This entry describes one TCR beta chain. The specificity of this receptor is unknown. No base quality information exists; no much larger clone differs at one position. These data are taken from a study of cytomegalovirus exposure and HLA in healthy donors (dated by TCRdb to about 2017). Background for the entire study: According to a later analysis, the roughly 130 validation repertoires were produced on the same platform as the 600 to 850 repertoires of the first cohort. In addition to the first cohort of 666 subjects, a separate validation cohort of 130 or so different subjects was used. The study aimed to test whether signatures of past pathogen exposure could be identified by cataloging public T cell receptors. To predict cytomegalovirus infection status, the study brought together high-throughput TCR immunosequencing, statistical association of individual TCRs with disease status, and machine learning. Paper-wide results and their limitations: Most TCR sequences were seen in very few donors, while some public TCRs were found in many individuals. The study gave a list of about 160 TCR beta chains associated with cytomegalovirus. All 120 or so repertoires were used to score co-occurrence in the validation cohort in a later analysis, because that analysis had no HLA typing for the cohort. It was suggested by the authors that the approach could potentially be generalized to other disease states and immunological phenotypes. Of the cluster scores, 90% to 95% were above 0 in a later analysis, which found that TCRs clustered in the first cohort also tended to co-occur in the 95 to 150 validation repertoires. A few of the identified cytomegalovirus-associated TCR beta chains were confirmed in vitro to be specific for cytomegalovirus antigens. Cytomegalovirus status was reported to be diagnosed by the classifier with high specificity and sensitivity in both the original and validation cohorts.

The protocol used for the library was the immunoSEQ multiplex PCR assay. As for the original processing: To diagnose cytomegalovirus status from the catalog of TCR beta chain sequences, a statistical classification framework was built. TCRdb retrieved this table from immuneACCESS and kept in-frame rearrangements only. Not all clones are present; in checked studies, unresolved V genes account for under half, and no reason is known for the remainder. The V and J calls and clone size come from that table; D and trimming were worked out from the DNA. Counted in this sample were 95,000 to 150,000 clones; around 90% of them appeared once. Clones ranked in the top ten supply approximately 2% of the sample. The CDR3 runs 15 amino acids, cysteine and phenylalanine included. The DNA shown is the 45-base CDR3, in frame from base 1. The germline V gene sets CDR1 to SGHRS and CDR2 to YFSETQ. Trimming at the junction amounts to 4 bases on V and 2 bases on J, and the germline ends lie 12 bases apart.

The donors belonged to the validation cohort of 120 subjects, which was separate from the approximately 700-subject first cohort. The TCR was taken from a young woman in good health and CMV-seronegative. Sequences were obtained from PBMCs. The chain was built from TRBV5-1 and TRBJ1-4; TRBD1 is possibly the D segment (5 matching bases). The CDR3 reads CASSTRSGTNEKLFF. The nucleotides are TGCGCCAGCAGCACAAGGTCAGGGACTAATGAAAAACTGTTTTTT.